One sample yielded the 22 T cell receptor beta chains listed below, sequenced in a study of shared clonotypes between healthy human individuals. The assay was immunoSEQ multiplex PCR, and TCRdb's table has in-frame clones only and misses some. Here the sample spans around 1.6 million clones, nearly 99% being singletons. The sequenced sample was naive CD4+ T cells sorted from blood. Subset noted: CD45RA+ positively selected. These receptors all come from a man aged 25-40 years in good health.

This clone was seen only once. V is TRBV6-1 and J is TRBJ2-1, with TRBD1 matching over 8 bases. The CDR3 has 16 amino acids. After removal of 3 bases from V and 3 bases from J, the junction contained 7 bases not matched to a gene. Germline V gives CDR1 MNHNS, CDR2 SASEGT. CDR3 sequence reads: CASSETGTGLYNEQFF. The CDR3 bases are TGTGCCAGCAGTGAGACCGGGACAGGACTCTACAATGAGCAGTTCTTC.

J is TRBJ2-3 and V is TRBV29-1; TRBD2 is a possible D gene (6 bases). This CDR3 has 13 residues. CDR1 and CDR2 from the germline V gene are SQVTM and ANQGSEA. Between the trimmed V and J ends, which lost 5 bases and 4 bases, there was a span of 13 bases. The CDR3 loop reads CSVRWRGADTQYF. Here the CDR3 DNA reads TGCAGCGTTCGTTGGAGGGGAGCAGATACGCAGTATTTT.

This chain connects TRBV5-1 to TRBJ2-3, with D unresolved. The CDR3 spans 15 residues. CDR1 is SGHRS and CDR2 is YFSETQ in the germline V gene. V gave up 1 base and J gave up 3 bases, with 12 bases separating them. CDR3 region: CASSLTLGGTDTQYF. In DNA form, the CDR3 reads TGCGCCAGCAGCTTGACCCTCGGCGGAACAGATACGCAGTATTTT. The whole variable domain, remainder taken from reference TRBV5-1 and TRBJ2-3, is KAGVTQTPRYLIKTRGQQVTLSCSPISGHRSVSWYQQTPGQGLQFLFEYFSETQRNKGNFPGRFSGRQFSNSRSEMNVSTLELGDSALYLCASSLTLGGTDTQYFGPGTRLTVL.

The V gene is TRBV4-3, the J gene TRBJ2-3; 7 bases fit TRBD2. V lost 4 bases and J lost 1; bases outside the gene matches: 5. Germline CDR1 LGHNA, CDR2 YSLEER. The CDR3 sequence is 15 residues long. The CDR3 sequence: CASSPFSGGTDTQYF. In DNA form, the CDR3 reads TGCGCCAGCAGCCCCTTCAGCGGGGGCACAGATACGCAGTATTTT.

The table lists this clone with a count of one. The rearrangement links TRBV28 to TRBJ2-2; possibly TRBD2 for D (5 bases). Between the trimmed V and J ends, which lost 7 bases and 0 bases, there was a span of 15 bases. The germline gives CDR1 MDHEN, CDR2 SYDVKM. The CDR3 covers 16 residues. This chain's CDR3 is CASIYRLHANTGELFF. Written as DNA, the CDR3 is TGTGCCAGCATCTATAGACTACACGCGAACACCGGGGAGCTGTTTTTT.

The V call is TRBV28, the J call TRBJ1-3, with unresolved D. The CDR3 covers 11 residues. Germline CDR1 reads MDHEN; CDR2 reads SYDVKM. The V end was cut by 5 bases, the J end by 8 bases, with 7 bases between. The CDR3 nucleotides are TGTGCCAGCAGTCTGGGGTACACCATATATTTT. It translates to CASSLGYTIYF.

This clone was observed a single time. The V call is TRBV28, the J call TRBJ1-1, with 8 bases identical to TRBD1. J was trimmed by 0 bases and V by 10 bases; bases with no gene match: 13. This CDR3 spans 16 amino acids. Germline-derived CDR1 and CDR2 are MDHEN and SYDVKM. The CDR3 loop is CATRDRRRIMNTEAFF. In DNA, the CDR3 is TGTGCCACCCGGGACAGGCGACGGATAATGAACACTGAAGCTTTCTTT.

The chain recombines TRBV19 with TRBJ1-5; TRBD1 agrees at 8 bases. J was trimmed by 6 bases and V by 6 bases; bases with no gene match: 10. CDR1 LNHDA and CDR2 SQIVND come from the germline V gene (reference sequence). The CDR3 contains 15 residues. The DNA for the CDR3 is TGTGCCAGTAGAATCGGACAGGGCGGGATTCAGCCCCAGCATTTT. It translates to CASRIGQGGIQPQHF.

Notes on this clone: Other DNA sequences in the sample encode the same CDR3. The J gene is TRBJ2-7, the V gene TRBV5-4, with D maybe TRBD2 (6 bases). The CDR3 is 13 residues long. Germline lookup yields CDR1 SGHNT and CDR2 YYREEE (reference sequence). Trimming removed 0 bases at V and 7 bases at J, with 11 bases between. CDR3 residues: CASSLGREGEQYF. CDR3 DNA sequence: TGTGCCAGCAGCTTGGGGAGGGAAGGAGAGCAGTACTTC.

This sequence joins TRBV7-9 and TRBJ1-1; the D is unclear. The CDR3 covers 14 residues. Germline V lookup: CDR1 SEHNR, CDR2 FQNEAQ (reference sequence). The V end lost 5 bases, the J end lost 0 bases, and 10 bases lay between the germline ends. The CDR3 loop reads CASSVETMNTEAFF. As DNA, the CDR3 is TGTGCCAGCAGCGTAGAGACCATGAACACTGAAGCTTTCTTT.

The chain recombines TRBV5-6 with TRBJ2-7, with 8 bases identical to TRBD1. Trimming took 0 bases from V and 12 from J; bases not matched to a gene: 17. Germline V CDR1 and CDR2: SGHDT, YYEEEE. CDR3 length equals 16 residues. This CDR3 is CASSLEVGQGGGNPYF. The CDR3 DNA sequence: TGTGCCAGCAGCTTGGAGGTAGGACAGGGTGGGGGAAACCCGTACTTC.

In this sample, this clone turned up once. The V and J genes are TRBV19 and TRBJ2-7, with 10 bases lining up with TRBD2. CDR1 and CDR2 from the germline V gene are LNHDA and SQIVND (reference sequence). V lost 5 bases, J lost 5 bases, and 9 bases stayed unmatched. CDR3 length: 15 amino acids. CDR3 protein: CASSASVAGGDEQYF. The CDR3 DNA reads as TGTGCCAGTAGTGCGAGTGTAGCGGGAGGCGACGAGCAGTACTTC.

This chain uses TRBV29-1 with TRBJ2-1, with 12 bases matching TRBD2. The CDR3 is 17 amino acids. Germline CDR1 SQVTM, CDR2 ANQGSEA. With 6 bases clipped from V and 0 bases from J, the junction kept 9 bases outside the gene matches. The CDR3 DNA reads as TGCAGCGTGCGGACTAGCGGGATTACATTCTCCTACAATGAGCAGTTCTTC. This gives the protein CSVRTSGITFSYNEQFF.

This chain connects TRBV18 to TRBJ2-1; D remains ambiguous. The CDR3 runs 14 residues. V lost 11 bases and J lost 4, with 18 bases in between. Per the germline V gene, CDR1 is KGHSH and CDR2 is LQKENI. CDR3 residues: CAAGEGLGYNEQFF. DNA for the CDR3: TGTGCCGCCGGAGAAGGGTTGGGGTACAATGAGCAGTTCTTC.

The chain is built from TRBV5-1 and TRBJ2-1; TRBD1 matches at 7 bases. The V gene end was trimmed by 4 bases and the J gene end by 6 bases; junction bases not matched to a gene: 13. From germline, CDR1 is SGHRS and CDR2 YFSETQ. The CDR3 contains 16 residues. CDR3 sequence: CASSTPGTVVPNEQFF. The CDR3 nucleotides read TGCGCCAGCAGCACCCCCGGGACAGTGGTCCCCAATGAGCAGTTCTTC.

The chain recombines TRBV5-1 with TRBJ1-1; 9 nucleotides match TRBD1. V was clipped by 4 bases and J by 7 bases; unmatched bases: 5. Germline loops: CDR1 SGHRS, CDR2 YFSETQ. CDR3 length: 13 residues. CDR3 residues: CASSPGTGIEAFF. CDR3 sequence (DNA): TGCGCCAGCAGCCCGGGGACAGGGATTGAAGCTTTCTTT.

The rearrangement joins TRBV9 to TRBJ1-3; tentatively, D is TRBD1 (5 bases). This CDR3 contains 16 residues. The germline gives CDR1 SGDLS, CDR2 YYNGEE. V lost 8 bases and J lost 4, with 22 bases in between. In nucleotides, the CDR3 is TGTGCCAGAGGGTCCAGGAGCAAGGGGTCGGGAAACACCATATATTTT. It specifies CARGSRSKGSGNTIYF. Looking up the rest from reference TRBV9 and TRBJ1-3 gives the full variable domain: DSGVTQTPKHLITATGQRVTLRCSPRSGDLSVYWYQQSLDQGLQFLIQYYNGEERAKGNILERFSAQQFPDLHSELNLSSLELGDSALYFCARGSRSKGSGNTIYFGEGSWLTVV.

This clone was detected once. The CDR3 nucleotides are TGTGCCAGCAGCTTTCGCCACGCCACGCGCTCTGGAAACACCATATATTTT. This gives the protein CASSFRHATRSGNTIYF. The chain carries TRBV27 and TRBJ1-3; D call uncertain. V lost 6 bases, J lost 0 bases, and 18 bases lay in between. This CDR3 region has 17 residues. CDR1 and CDR2 from the germline V gene are MNHEY and SMNVEV (reference sequence).

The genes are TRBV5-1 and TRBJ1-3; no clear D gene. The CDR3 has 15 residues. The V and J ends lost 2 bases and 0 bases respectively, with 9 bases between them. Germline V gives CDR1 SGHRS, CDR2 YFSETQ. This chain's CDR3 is CASSFSGDSGNTIYF. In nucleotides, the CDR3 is TGCGCCAGCAGCTTTTCGGGCGACTCTGGAAACACCATATATTTT.

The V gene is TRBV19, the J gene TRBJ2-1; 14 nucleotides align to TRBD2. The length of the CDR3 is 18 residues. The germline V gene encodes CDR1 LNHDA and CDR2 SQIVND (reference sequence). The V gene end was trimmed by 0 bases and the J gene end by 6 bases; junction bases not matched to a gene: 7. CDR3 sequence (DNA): TGTGCCAGTAGTATAGAAACGGGACTAGCGGGAGTGATCAATGAGCAGTTCTTC. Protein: CASSIETGLAGVINEQFF.

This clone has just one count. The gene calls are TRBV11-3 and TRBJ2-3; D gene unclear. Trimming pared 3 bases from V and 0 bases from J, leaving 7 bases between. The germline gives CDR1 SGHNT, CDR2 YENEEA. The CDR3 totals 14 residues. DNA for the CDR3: TGTGCCAGCAGCTTTACAACTAGCACAGATACGCAGTATTTT. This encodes CASSFTTSTDTQYF.

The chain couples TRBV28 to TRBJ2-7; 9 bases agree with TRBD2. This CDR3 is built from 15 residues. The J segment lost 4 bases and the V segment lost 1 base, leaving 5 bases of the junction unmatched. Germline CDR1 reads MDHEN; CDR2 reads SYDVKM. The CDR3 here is CASSLFLAGIYEQYF. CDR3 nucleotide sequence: TGTGCCAGCAGTTTATTTCTAGCGGGGATATACGAGCAGTACTTC.